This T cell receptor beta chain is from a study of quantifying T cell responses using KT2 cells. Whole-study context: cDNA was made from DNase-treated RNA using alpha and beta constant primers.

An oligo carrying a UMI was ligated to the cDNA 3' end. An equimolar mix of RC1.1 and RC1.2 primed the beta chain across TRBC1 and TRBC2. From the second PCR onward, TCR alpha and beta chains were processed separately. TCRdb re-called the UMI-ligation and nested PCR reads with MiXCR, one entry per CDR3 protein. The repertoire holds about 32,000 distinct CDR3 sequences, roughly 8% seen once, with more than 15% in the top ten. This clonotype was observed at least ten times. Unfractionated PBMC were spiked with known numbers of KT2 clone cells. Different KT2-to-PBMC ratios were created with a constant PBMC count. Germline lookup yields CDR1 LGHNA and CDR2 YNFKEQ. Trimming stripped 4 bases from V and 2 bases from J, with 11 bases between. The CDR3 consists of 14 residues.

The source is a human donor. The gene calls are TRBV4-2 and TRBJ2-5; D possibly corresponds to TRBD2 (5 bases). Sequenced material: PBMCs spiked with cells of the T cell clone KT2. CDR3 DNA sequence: TGTGCCAGCAGCCCTGACTACCTACAAGAGACCCAGTACTTC. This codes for CASSPDYLQETQYF.